This TCR beta chain was identified during a study of T cells after yellow fever vaccination. In the study overall: Preparation of the low-cell-number fractions used SMART-Seq v4 Ultra Low Input.

MiXCR was run by TCRdb on the 5' RACE reads, yielding one entry per CDR3 protein. This sample has 500,000 to 650,000 distinct CDR3 sequences, with roughly a sixth found just once. Whole-study findings and limits: Detected again after the booster were most primary-vaccination clones, at 96% CD4 and 70% to 90% CD8. Bulk-population clonotypes that are abundant could appear as contaminants in FACS-sorted repertoires. A secondary response was less intense yet reached its peak sooner, at day 5 versus 15.

This clonotype was counted between two and nine times. Its target is unknown. This CDR3 has 15 residues. Germline lookup yields CDR1 SGHVS and CDR2 FNYEAQ. V gave up 1 base and J gave up 2 bases, with 11 bases separating them. The sequence derives from a man younger than 35 who received the YFV17D yellow fever vaccine. The sample consisted of PBMCs, taken around 5 days after the first yellow fever vaccination. The chain uses TRBV7-6 and TRBJ2-5, with a tentative D call TRBD2 (5 bases). For the CDR3, the DNA is TGTGCCAGCAGCTTAGTCCCAGAGCGGCAAGAGACCCAGTACTTC. Protein sequence: CASSLVPERQETQYF.